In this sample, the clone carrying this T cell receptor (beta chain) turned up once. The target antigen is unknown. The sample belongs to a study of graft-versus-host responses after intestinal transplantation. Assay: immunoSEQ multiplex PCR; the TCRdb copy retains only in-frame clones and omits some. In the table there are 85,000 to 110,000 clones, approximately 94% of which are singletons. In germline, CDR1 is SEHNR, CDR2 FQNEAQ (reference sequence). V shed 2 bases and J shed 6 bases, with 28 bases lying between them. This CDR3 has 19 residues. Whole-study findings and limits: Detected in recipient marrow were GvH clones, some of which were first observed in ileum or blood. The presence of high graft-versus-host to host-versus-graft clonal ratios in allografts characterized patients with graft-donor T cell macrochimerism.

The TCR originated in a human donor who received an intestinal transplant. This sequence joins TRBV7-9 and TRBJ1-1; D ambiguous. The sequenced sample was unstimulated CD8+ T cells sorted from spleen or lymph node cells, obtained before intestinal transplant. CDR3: CASSLFELRYIYSPAEAFF. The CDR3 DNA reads TGTGCCAGCAGCTTATTTGAGCTCCGGTACATTTATTCCCCCGCTGAAGCTTTCTTT.